Below are 18 T cell receptor beta chains sequenced from a single sample in a study of T cell repertoires in cytomegalovirus infection. TCRdb independently ran MiXCR on the reads; one entry per CDR3 protein. The table lists roughly 760,000 distinct CDR3 sequences, 35% of them singletons. The sequenced material came from PBMCs. These receptors came from a human donor in good health (CMV status not recorded). Some clones in this sample may be carry-over from other donors' samples.

The chain carries TRBV12-3 or TRBV12-4 and TRBJ2-7, with 8 bases aligning to TRBD2. After removal of 4 bases from V and 4 bases from J, the junction contained 3 bases not matched to a gene. The CDR3 spans 13 residues. The CDR3 reads CASSSGGGYEQYF. The CDR3 DNA sequence: TGTGCCAGCAGTTCGGGAGGGGGGTACGAGCAGTACTTC.

This clonotype was detected only a few times. The rearrangement links TRBV12-3 or TRBV12-4 to TRBJ1-2, with TRBD1 as a possible D gene (6 bases). Trimming cost V 2 bases and J 8 bases, with 21 bases left between them. The CDR3 spans 16 residues. CDR3 loop: CASSLRGGGGTYGYTF. As DNA, the CDR3 is TGTGCCAGCAGTTTAAGGGGGGGGGGTGGGACATACGGCTACACCTTC.

The table lists this clonotype with a few counts. This chain uses TRBV6-2 or TRBV6-3 with TRBJ1-2, with a possible D match to TRBD1 (5 bases). The CDR3 consists of 14 residues. CDR1 MNHEY and CDR2 SVGEGT come from the germline V gene. V was pared by 8 bases and J by 1 base, with 14 bases between. CDR3 loop: CASVGQGGNYGYTF. The DNA of the CDR3 is TGTGCCAGCGTCGGGCAGGGAGGTAACTATGGCTACACCTTC.

The rearrangement uses TRBV28 and TRBJ2-5; 8 bases map to TRBD1. The trim removed 6 bases at V and 5 bases at J, leaving 26 bases unmatched. Germline CDR1 is MDHEN and CDR2 is SYDVKM. The CDR3 consists of 20 residues. The CDR3 sequence is CASSSLMARGRKNPGETQYF. The CDR3 DNA reads TGTGCCAGCAGCTCCCTTATGGCCAGGGGGCGCAAGAACCCAGGGGAGACCCAGTACTTC.

J is TRBJ2-1 and V is TRBV15; TRBD2 agrees at 9 bases. CDR1 is LNHNV and CDR2 is YYDKDF in the germline V gene (reference sequence). The CDR3 length is 17 residues. The junction had 15 bases not matched to a gene; V was cut back by 4 bases and J by 8 bases. The CDR3 region has the DNA TGTGCCACCAGCACAAAGCCGGGACTAGCTGTCTTTGATGAGCAGTTCTTC. Amino acid sequence: CATSTKPGLAVFDEQFF.

This clonotype was seen a handful of times. The chain has TRBV7-3 and TRBJ2-2, with unresolved D. This CDR3 has 14 amino acids. Trimming took off 1 base at V and 2 bases at J, with 5 bases between the two ends. Germline-derived CDR1 and CDR2 are SGHTA and FQGTGA. The CDR3 region is CASSLKINTGELFF. The CDR3 DNA follows: TGTGCCAGCAGCTTAAAGATTAACACCGGGGAGCTGTTTTTT.

A remark on this clonotype: The germline gene is not matched at one end of the junction; a read error may be the cause. The V gene is TRBV19, the J gene TRBJ2-2; D is perhaps TRBD2 (5 bases). Germline CDR1 reads LNHDA; CDR2 reads SQIVND (reference sequence). This CDR3 contains 16 residues. The CDR3 region is CASTGPVASYTGEMFF. DNA of the CDR3: TGTGCCAGTACAGGTCCTGTGGCATCATACACCGGGGAGATGTTTTTT.

The chain recombines TRBV12-3 or TRBV12-4 with TRBJ1-6, with a tentative D call TRBD1 (6 bases). The CDR3 totals 15 residues. With 11 bases removed from V and 11 bases from J, the gap between germline ends came to 25 bases. The CDR3, as DNA: TGTGCCTCCAGCCTGCAGGGGAGTTTAAAGGCACCCCTCCACTTT. Translating it yields CASSLQGSLKAPLHF.

This clonotype was seen repeatedly, ten times or more. J is TRBJ1-1 and V is TRBV7-8; D not certain. Germline lookup yields CDR1 SGHVS and CDR2 FQNEAQ. The CDR3 contains 15 residues. Trimming removed 5 bases at V and 6 bases at J, with 19 bases between. The CDR3 reads CASSPPQAVSSEAFF. In nucleotides, the CDR3 is TGTGCCAGCAGCCCTCCCCAGGCGGTGAGCTCTGAAGCTTTCTTT.

This clonotype has a handful of counts. The V and J genes are TRBV24-1 and TRBJ2-3, with a weak D call TRBD2 (6 bases). Per the germline V gene, CDR1 is KGHDR and CDR2 is SFDVKD. V shed 5 bases and J shed 2 bases, with 19 bases lying between them. This CDR3 region has 17 residues. The CDR3, as DNA: TGTGCCACCAGTGGAGCGGTTGGGAGGTGGAACACAGATACGCAGTATTTT. Protein sequence: CATSGAVGRWNTDTQYF.

This clonotype is a singleton in its sample. The CDR3 protein is CASSLYGLTSSYEQYF. For the CDR3, the DNA is TGTGCCAGCAGCCTGTATGGACTGACAAGCTCCTACGAGCAGTACTTC. The rearrangement uses TRBV5-5 and TRBJ2-7; possibly TRBD2 for D (5 bases). Trimming took off 4 bases at V and 0 bases at J, with 17 bases between the two ends. Germline assignment: CDR1 SGHKS and CDR2 YYEKEE (reference sequence). The CDR3 totals 16 residues.

The chain links TRBV7-9 to TRBJ2-4; 9 bases fit TRBD1. The CDR3 covers 15 residues. The V gene end was trimmed by 5 bases and the J gene end by 8 bases; junction bases not matched to a gene: 10. In germline, CDR1 is SEHNR, CDR2 FQNEAQ (reference sequence). The CDR3 loop is CASSRLRDREDIQYF. The CDR3 DNA is TGTGCCAGCAGCCGACTCCGGGACAGGGAAGACATTCAGTACTTC.

This clonotype was counted only a few times. The genes are TRBV28 and TRBJ2-7; unclear D gene. Per the germline V gene, CDR1 is MDHEN and CDR2 is SYDVKM. This CDR3 spans 11 amino acids. V gave up 7 bases and J gave up 2 bases, with 6 bases separating them. CDR3: CASTSAYEQYF. The CDR3 bases are TGTGCCAGCACAAGCGCCTACGAGCAGTACTTC.

The chain has TRBV20-1 and TRBJ2-1, with TRBD2 as a possible D gene (5 bases). V lost 7 bases, J lost 0 bases, and 13 bases lay in between. The CDR3 is 14 amino acids. Per germline, CDR1 DFQATT and CDR2 SNEGSKA (reference sequence). In nucleotides, the CDR3 is TGCAGTGGGGAGCGAACGAGCTCCTACAATGAGCAGTTCTTC. This encodes CSGERTSSYNEQFF.

This clonotype was found a few times. The gene calls are TRBV19 and TRBJ2-7; 7 nucleotides align to TRBD1. Per germline, CDR1 LNHDA and CDR2 SQIVND (reference sequence). V shed 4 bases, J shed 2 bases, and the junction held 2 bases outside the gene matches. The CDR3 consists of 13 residues. This chain's CDR3 is CASSTTGAYEQYF. Written as DNA, the CDR3 is TGTGCCAGTAGTACTACAGGGGCCTACGAGCAGTACTTC.

This clonotype was seen only a few times. The genes are TRBV28 and TRBJ2-3; tentatively, D is TRBD2 (5 bases). The germline V and J ends were trimmed by 1 base and 6 bases, with 14 bases remaining between them. CDR1 MDHEN and CDR2 SYDVKM come from the germline V gene. The CDR3 is made up of 15 amino acids. The CDR3 bases are TGTGCCAGCAGTTTATCTGGTTACGGGGAGGATACGCAGTATTTT. Translation gives CASSLSGYGEDTQYF.

This clonotype was detected many times. This CDR3 is CASSGRRTSGLETQYF. DNA for the CDR3: TGTGCCAGCAGCGGGAGGAGGACTAGCGGGTTAGAGACCCAGTACTTC. The chain carries TRBV7-2 and TRBJ2-5, with 11 positions matching TRBD2. Germline CDR1 SGHTA, CDR2 FQGNSA. The length of the CDR3 is 16 residues. J lost 4 bases, V lost 5 bases, and 9 bases had no gene match.

This clonotype was recorded at least ten times. This rearrangement joins TRBV7-2 to TRBJ1-2; 7 nucleotides match TRBD1. Germline lookup yields CDR1 SGHTA and CDR2 FQGNSA. Unmatched junction bases numbered 2, after V lost 5 bases and J lost 2 bases. This CDR3 spans 13 amino acids. CDR3: CASSQDRNYGYTF. Here the CDR3 DNA reads TGTGCCAGCAGCCAGGACAGGAACTATGGCTACACCTTC.